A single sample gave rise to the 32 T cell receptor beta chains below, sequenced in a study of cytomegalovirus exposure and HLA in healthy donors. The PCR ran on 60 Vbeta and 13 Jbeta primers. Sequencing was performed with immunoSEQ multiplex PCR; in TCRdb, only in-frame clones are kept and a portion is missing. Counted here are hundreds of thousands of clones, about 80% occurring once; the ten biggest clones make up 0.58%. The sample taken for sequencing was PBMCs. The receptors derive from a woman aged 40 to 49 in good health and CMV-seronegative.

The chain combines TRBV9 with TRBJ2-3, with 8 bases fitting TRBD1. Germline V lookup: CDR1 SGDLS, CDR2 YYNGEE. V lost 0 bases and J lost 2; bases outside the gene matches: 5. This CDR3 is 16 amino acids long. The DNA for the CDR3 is TGTGCCAGCAGCGTAGGTCCGGGACAGGCCACAGATACGCAGTATTTT. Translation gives CASSVGPGQATDTQYF. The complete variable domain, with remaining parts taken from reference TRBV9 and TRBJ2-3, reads DSGVTQTPKHLITATGQRVTLRCSPRSGDLSVYWYQQSLDQGLQFLIQYYNGEERAKGNILERFSAQQFPDLHSELNLSSLELGDSALYFCASSVGPGQATDTQYFGPGTRLTVL.

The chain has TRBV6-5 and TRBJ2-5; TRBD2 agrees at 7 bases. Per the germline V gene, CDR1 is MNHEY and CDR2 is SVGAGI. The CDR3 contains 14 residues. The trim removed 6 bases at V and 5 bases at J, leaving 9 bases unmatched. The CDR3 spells CASSQTAGVETQYF. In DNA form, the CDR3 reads TGTGCCAGCAGCCAGACTGCGGGGGTCGAGACCCAGTACTTC.

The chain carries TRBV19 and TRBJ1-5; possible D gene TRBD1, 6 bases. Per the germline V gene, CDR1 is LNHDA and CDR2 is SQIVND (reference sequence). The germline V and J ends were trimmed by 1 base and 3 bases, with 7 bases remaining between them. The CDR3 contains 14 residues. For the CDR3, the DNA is TGTGCCAGTAGTATAGGACAGGTCAATCAGCCCCAGCATTTT. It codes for CASSIGQVNQPQHF.

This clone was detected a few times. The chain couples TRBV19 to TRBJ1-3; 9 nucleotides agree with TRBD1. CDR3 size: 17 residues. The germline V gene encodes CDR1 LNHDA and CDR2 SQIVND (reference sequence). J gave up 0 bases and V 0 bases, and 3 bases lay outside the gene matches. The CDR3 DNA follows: TGTGCCAGTAGTATAGATACAGGGGGCCACTCTGGAAACACCATATATTTT. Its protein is CASSIDTGGHSGNTIYF.

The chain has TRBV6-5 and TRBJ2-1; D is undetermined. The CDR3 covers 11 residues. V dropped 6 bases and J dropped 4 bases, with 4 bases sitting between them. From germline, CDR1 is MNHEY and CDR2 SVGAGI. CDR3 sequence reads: CASSLYNEQFF. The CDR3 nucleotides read TGTGCCAGCAGCCTTTACAATGAGCAGTTCTTC.

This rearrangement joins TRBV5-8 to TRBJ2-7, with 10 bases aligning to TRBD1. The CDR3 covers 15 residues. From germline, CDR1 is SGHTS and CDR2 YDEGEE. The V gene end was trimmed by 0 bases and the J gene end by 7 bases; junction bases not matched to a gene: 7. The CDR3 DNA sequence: TGTGCCAGCAGCTTGGCCGGGACAGGGGAAGAGGAGCAGTACTTC. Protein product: CASSLAGTGEEEQYF.

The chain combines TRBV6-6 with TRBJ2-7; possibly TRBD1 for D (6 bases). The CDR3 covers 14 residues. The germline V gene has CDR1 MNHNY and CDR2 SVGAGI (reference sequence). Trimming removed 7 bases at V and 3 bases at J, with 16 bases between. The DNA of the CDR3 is TGTGCCAGCAAAGGCTACCAGGGGTTCTACGAGCAGTACTTC. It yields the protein CASKGYQGFYEQYF.

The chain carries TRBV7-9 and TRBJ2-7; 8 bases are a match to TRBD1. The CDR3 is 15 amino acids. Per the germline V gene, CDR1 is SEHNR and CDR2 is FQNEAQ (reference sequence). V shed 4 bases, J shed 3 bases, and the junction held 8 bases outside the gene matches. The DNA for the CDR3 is TGTGCCAGCAGCTCCCCGGGACAGGTACGCTACGAGCAGTACTTC. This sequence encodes CASSSPGQVRYEQYF.

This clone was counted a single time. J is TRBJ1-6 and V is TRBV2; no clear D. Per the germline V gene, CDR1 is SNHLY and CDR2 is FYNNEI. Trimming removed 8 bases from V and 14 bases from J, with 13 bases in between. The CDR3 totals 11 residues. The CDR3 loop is CASEGRESLHF. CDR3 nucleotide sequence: TGTGCCAGCGAAGGGAGGGAATCCCTCCACTTT.

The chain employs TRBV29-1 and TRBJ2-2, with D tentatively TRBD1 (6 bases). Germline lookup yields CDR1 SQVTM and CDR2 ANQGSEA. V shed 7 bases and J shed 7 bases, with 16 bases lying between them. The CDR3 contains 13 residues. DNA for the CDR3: TGCAGCGCCTGCTTGACAGGCGGCGGGGAGCTGTTTTTT. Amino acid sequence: CSACLTGGGELFF.

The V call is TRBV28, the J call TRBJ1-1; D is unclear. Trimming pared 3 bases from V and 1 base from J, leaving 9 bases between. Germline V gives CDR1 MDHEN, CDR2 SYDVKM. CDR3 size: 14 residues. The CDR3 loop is CASSFLGRNTEAFF. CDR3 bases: TGTGCCAGCAGTTTCTTGGGCAGGAACACTGAAGCTTTCTTT.

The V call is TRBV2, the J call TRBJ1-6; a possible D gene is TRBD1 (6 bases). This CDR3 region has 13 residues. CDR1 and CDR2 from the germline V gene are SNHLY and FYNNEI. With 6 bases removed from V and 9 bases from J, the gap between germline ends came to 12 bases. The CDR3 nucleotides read TGTGCCAGCAGAACAGGGATCAGTTCACCCCTCCACTTT. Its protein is CASRTGISSPLHF.

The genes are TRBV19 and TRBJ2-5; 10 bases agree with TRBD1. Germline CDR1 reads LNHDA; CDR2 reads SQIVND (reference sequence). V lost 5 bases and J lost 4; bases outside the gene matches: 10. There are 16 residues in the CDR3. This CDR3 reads CASSAGTGAIPETQYF. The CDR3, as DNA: TGTGCCAGTAGTGCCGGGACAGGGGCCATCCCAGAGACCCAGTACTTC.

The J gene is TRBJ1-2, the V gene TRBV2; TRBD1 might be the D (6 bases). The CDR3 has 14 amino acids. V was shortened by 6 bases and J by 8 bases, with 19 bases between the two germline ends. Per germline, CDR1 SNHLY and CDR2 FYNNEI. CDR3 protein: CASSQDSSAGGYTF. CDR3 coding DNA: TGTGCCAGCAGCCAGGACAGTTCAGCGGGGGGCTACACCTTC.

The CDR3 reads CASSAGQGRYEQYF. The CDR3 region has the DNA TGTGCCAGCAGCGCCGGACAGGGCCGTTACGAGCAGTACTTC. The chain employs TRBV9 and TRBJ2-7, with 8 bases aligning to TRBD1. This CDR3 has 14 amino acids. CDR1 and CDR2 from the germline V gene are SGDLS and YYNGEE. V trimming: 3 bases; J trimming: 4 bases; junction bases outside the gene matches: 6.

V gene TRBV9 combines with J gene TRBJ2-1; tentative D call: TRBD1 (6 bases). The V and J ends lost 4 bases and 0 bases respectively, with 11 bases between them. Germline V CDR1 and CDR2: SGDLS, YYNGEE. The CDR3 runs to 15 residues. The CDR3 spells CASSPGQSSYNEQFF. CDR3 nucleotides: TGTGCCAGCAGCCCCGGACAGAGCTCCTACAATGAGCAGTTCTTC.

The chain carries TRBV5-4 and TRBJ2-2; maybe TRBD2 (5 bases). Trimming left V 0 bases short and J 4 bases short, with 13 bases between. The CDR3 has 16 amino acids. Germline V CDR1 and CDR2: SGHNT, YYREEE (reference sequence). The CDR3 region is CASSLVAGLVTGELFF. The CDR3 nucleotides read TGTGCCAGCAGCTTGGTTGCGGGCTTAGTCACCGGGGAGCTGTTTTTT.

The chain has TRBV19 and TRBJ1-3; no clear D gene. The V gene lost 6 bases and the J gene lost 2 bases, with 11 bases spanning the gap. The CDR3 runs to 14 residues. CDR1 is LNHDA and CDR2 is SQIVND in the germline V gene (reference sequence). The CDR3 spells CASSQLPTGNTIYF. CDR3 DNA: TGTGCCAGTAGCCAACTCCCCACTGGAAACACCATATATTTT.

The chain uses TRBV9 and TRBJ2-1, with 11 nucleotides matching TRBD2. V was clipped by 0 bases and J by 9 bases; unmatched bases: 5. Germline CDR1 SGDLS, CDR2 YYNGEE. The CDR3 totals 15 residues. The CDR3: CASSVGSGGAFEQFF. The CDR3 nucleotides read TGTGCCAGCAGCGTAGGTAGCGGGGGGGCCTTTGAGCAGTTCTTC.

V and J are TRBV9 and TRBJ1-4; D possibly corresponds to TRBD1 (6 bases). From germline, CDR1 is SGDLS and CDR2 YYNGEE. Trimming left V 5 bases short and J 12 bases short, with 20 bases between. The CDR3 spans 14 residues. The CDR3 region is CASRVDSDKGELFF. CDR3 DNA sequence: TGTGCCAGCAGGGTGGACAGCGATAAAGGGGAACTGTTTTTT.

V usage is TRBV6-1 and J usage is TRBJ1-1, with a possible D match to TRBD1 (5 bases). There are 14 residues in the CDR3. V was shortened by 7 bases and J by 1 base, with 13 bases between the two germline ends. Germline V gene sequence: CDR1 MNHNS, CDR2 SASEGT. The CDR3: CASILGHTNTEAFF. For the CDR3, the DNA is TGTGCCAGCATTCTAGGACACACGAACACTGAAGCTTTCTTT.

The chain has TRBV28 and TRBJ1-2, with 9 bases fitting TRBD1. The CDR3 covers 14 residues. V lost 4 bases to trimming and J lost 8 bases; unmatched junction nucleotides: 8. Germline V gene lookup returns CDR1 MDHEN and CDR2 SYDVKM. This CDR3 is CASSWTGETRGYTF. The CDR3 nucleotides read TGTGCCAGCAGTTGGACAGGGGAGACGCGCGGCTACACCTTC.

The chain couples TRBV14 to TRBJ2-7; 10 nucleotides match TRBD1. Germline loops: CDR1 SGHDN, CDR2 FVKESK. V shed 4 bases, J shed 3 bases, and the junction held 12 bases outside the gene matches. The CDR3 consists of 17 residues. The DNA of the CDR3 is TGTGCCAGCAGCCCCGGGTTTTGGGACAGGGGACGCTACGAGCAGTACTTC. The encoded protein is CASSPGFWDRGRYEQYF.

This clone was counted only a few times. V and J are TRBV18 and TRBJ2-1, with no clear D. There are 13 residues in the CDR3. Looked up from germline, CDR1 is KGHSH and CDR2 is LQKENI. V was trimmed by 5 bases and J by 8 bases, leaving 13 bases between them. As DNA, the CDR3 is TGTGCCAGCTCAACCGGTTCTTTCCATGAGCAGTTCTTC. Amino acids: CASSTGSFHEQFF. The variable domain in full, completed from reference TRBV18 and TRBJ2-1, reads NAGVMQNPRHLVRRRGQEARLRCSPMKGHSHVYWYRQLPEEGLKFMVYLQKENIIDESGMPKERFSAEFPKEGPSILRIQQVVRGDSAAYFCASSTGSFHEQFFGPGTRLTVL.

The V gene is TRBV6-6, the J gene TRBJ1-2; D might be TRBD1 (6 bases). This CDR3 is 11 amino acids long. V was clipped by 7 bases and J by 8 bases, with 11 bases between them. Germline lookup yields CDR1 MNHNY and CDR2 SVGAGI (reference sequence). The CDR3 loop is CASIQGSGYTF. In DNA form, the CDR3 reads TGTGCCAGCATCCAGGGGAGCGGCTACACCTTC.

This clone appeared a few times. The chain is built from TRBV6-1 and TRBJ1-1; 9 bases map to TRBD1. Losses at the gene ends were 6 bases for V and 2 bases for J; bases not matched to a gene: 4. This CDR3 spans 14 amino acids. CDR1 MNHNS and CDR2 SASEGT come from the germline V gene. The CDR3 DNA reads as TGTGCCAGCAGCCTGGACAGGGGAAACACTGAAGCTTTCTTT. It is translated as CASSLDRGNTEAFF.

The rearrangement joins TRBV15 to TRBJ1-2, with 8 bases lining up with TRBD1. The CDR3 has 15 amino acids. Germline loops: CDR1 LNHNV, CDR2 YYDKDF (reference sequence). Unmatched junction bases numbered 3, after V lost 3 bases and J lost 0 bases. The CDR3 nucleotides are TGTGCCACCAGCAGGGTACAGGGGGCTAACTATGGCTACACCTTC. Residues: CATSRVQGANYGYTF. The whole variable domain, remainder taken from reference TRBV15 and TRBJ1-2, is DAMVIQNPRYQVTQFGKPVTLSCSQTLNHNVMYWYQQKSSQAPKLLFHYYDKDFNNEADTPDNFQSRRPNTSFCFLDIRSPGLGDTAMYLCATSRVQGANYGYTFGSGTRLTVV.

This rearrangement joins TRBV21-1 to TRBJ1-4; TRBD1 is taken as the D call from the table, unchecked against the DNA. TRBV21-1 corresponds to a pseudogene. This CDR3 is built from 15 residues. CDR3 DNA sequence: TGTGCCAGCCTCACGAAGGACAGAGCTAATGAAAAACTGTTTTTT. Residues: CASLTKDRANEKLFF.

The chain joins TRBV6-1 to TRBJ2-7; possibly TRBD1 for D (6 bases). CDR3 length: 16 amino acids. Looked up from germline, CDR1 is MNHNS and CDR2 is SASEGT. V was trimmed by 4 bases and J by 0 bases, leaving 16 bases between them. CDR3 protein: CASSASRTEASYEQYF. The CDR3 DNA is TGTGCCAGCAGTGCCTCTCGGACAGAGGCCTCCTACGAGCAGTACTTC.

The CDR3 protein is CASAALSGNTIYF. In DNA form, the CDR3 reads TGTGCCAGCGCGGCCCTCTCTGGAAACACCATATATTTT. V gene TRBV7-6 combines with J gene TRBJ1-3; no firm D call. The CDR3 sequence is 13 residues long. The V end was cut by 8 bases, the J end by 0 bases, with 8 bases between. Germline V CDR1 and CDR2: SGHVS, FNYEAQ.

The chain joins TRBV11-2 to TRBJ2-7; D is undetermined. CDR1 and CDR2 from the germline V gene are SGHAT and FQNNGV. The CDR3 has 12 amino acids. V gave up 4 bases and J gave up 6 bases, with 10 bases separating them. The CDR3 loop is CASSSQNREQYF. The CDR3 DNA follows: TGTGCCAGCAGCTCCCAGAACCGCGAGCAGTACTTC. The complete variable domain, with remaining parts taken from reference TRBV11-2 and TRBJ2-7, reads EAGVAQSPRYKIIEKRQSVAFWCNPISGHATLYWYQQILGQGPKLLIQFQNNGVVDDSQLPKDRFSAERLKGVDSTLKIQPAKLEDSAVYLCASSSQNREQYFGPGTRLTVT.

The CDR3 here is CASKWRENTGELFF. DNA for the CDR3: TGTGCCAGCAAGTGGCGGGAGAACACCGGGGAGCTGTTTTTT. The chain joins TRBV27 to TRBJ2-2, with D tentatively TRBD2 (6 bases). The V end lost 7 bases, the J end lost 1 base, and 10 bases lay between the germline ends. From germline, CDR1 is MNHEY and CDR2 SMNVEV (reference sequence). The CDR3 spans 14 residues.